These 14 T cell receptor beta chains were sequenced from one sample in a study of T cell responses to AZD1222 COVID-19 vaccine. Some clones are missing from TCRdb's copy, which holds only in-frame ones; the method was immunoSEQ multiplex PCR. The sample comprises over 90,000 clones, roughly 87% of which are singletons, and about 5% rests with the top ten. The specimen was peripheral blood, collected on day 0 of AZD1222 vaccination. The receptors here all came from an adult in good health.

The V gene is TRBV9, the J gene TRBJ2-5, with D perhaps assigned TRBD1 or TRBD2 (6 bases each). This CDR3 spans 15 amino acids. Trimming took 0 bases from V and 3 from J, leaving 12 bases between them. CDR1 is SGDLS, CDR2 YYNGEE, per germline. The CDR3 reads CASSVEGGRKETQYF. The CDR3 DNA reads TGTGCCAGCAGCGTAGAGGGGGGTAGAAAAGAGACCCAGTACTTC.

This chain joins TRBV2 and TRBJ1-3, with D tentatively TRBD1 (5 bases). CDR3 length: 13 residues. V dropped 6 bases and J dropped 9 bases, with 15 bases sitting between them. Germline-derived CDR1 and CDR2 are SNHLY and FYNNEI. CDR3 amino acids: CASSAGRQGTIYF. CDR3 nucleotide sequence: TGTGCCAGCAGCGCGGGACGCCAGGGCACCATATATTTT.

This chain uses TRBV4-1 with TRBJ1-2; D gene ambiguous. CDR1 is MGHRA and CDR2 is YSYEKL in the germline V gene. The length of the CDR3 is 15 residues. V was clipped by 1 base and J by 3 bases, with 12 bases between them. The CDR3 DNA reads TGCGCCAGCAGCCAAGTAACCCCTTGGGACTATGGCTACACCTTC. As protein: CASSQVTPWDYGYTF.

The chain is built from TRBV5-1 and TRBJ2-7, with D tentatively TRBD2 (6 bases). CDR3 length: 14 amino acids. Germline V gives CDR1 SGHRS, CDR2 YFSETQ. Trimming stripped 0 bases from V and 3 bases from J, with 10 bases between. The CDR3 protein is CASSLVPGDYEQYF. CDR3 nucleotide sequence: TGCGCCAGCAGCTTGGTTCCGGGGGACTACGAGCAGTACTTC.

This chain uses TRBV27 with TRBJ1-5; maybe TRBD1 (6 bases). CDR1 is MNHEY, CDR2 SMNVEV, per germline (reference sequence). V was pared by 2 bases and J by 12 bases, with 14 bases between. The CDR3 extends over 13 amino acids. For the CDR3, the DNA is TGTGCCAGCAGTTTAGGGGGGGGGCAGGTCCAGCATTTT. This translates into CASSLGGGQVQHF.

The V gene is TRBV5-4, the J gene TRBJ1-6; tentative D call: TRBD1 (5 bases). Trimming cost V 5 bases and J 10 bases, with 13 bases left between them. This CDR3 has 13 residues. Germline CDR1 and CDR2: SGHNT and YYREEE (reference sequence). CDR3 protein: CASRRDRGSPLHF. In DNA, the CDR3 is TGTGCCAGCAGAAGGGACCGAGGGTCACCCCTCCACTTT.

The gene calls are TRBV12-3 or TRBV12-4 and TRBJ2-3; maybe TRBD2 (6 bases). The CDR3 has 13 residues. The V gene lost 4 bases and the J gene lost 6 bases, with 11 bases spanning the gap. The CDR3: CASSYRLGDTQYF. CDR3 DNA sequence: TGTGCCAGCAGTTATAGACTAGGGGATACGCAGTATTTT.

This chain links TRBV9 with TRBJ2-1; D might be TRBD1 (5 bases). The CDR3 covers 15 residues. V lost 8 bases and J lost 0, with 15 bases in between. Germline values: CDR1 SGDLS, CDR2 YYNGEE. CDR3 in amino acids: CASTASGLSYNEQFF. DNA for the CDR3: TGTGCCAGTACAGCTTCAGGGCTCTCCTACAATGAGCAGTTCTTC. Complete variable domain (other parts from reference TRBV9 and TRBJ2-1): DSGVTQTPKHLITATGQRVTLRCSPRSGDLSVYWYQQSLDQGLQFLIQYYNGEERAKGNILERFSAQQFPDLHSELNLSSLELGDSALYFCASTASGLSYNEQFFGPGTRLTVL.

The V and J genes are TRBV11-2 and TRBJ2-1; D is ambiguous. V was shortened by 6 bases and J by 0 bases, with 6 bases between the two germline ends. Germline values: CDR1 SGHAT, CDR2 FQNNGV. This CDR3 has 13 residues. The CDR3 region is CASRSISYNEQFF. In DNA, the CDR3 is TGTGCCAGCAGATCCATCTCCTACAATGAGCAGTTCTTC.

V gene TRBV5-4 combines with J gene TRBJ1-1, with D maybe TRBD1 (5 bases). Trimming pared 9 bases from V and 0 bases from J, leaving 12 bases between. Germline-derived CDR1 and CDR2 are SGHNT and YYREEE (reference sequence). This CDR3 comprises 13 residues. CDR3 region: CATTPGVNTEAFF. CDR3 coding DNA: TGTGCCACCACCCCGGGGGTGAACACTGAAGCTTTCTTT.

This clone was found once. The chain carries TRBV9 and TRBJ1-2; 7 bases align to TRBD1. The CDR3 totals 16 residues. In germline, CDR1 is SGDLS, CDR2 YYNGEE. With 2 bases clipped from V and 9 bases from J, the junction kept 16 bases outside the gene matches. DNA of the CDR3: TGTGCCAGCAGCGTCGGAGGGGGGACAGTGGCTTCTCGCTACACCTTC. This sequence encodes CASSVGGGTVASRYTF.

The chain carries TRBV27 and TRBJ1-2; 9 bases are shared with TRBD1. J was trimmed by 4 bases and V by 5 bases; bases with no gene match: 8. Germline values: CDR1 MNHEY, CDR2 SMNVEV (reference sequence). CDR3 length equals 15 residues. The CDR3 sequence is CASSPLGQGSYGYTF. CDR3 nucleotide sequence: TGTGCCAGCAGTCCACTGGGACAGGGTAGCTATGGCTACACCTTC.

The gene calls are TRBV7-3 and TRBJ2-2, with D perhaps matching TRBD1 (6 bases). CDR1 and CDR2 from the germline V gene are SGHTA and FQGTGA. V lost 4 bases and J 4 bases, leaving 10 bases between the germline ends. The CDR3 is made up of 14 amino acids. The CDR3 region has the DNA TGTGCCAGCAGCTCGACAGGACCCACCGGGGAGCTGTTTTTT. Translating it yields CASSSTGPTGELFF.

The V gene is TRBV9, the J gene TRBJ2-7; the D gene is possibly TRBD2 (5 bases). The CDR3 totals 15 residues. Trimming took off 2 bases at V and 0 bases at J, with 12 bases between the two ends. Germline assignment: CDR1 SGDLS and CDR2 YYNGEE. CDR3 in amino acids: CASSVDYMSSYEQYF. CDR3 in DNA: TGTGCCAGCAGCGTTGACTATATGAGCTCCTACGAGCAGTACTTC.